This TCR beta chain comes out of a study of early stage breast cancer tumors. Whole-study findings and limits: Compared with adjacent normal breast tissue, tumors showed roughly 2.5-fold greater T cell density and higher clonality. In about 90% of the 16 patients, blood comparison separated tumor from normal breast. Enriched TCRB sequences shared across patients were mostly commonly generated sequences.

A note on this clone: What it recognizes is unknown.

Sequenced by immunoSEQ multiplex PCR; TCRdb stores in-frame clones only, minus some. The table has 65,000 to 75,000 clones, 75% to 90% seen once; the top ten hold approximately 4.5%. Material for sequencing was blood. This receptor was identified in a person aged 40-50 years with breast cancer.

DNA for the CDR3: TGTGCCAGCAGCGCCGGGACTAGCGGTCACAATGAGCAGTTCTTC. It translates to CASSAGTSGHNEQFF. The chain links TRBV9 to TRBJ2-1; 11 bases align to TRBD2. Germline assignment: CDR1 SGDLS and CDR2 YYNGEE. Trimming took 3 bases from V and 5 from J; bases not matched to a gene: 4. There are 15 residues in the CDR3.